This T cell receptor beta chain was captured in a study of blood T cells in healthy people across ages. A second 7 to 11 cycle PCR used barcoded and J-beta primers. A single record per CDR3 protein comes from TCRdb applying MiXCR to the 5' RACE reads. The table lists fewer than 750,000 distinct CDR3 sequences, around 52% of them singletons. V was pared by 7 bases and J by 3 bases, with 21 bases between. This CDR3 has 15 amino acids. Germline V gene lookup returns CDR1 DFQATT and CDR2 SNEGSKA (reference sequence). Sequenced sample: blood. This receptor was obtained from a woman older than 75 in good health. This chain joins TRBV20-1 and TRBJ1-1; D is possibly TRBD1 (5 bases). This chain's CDR3 is CSVAPDGRGYTEAFF. CDR3 nucleotide sequence: TGCAGTGTCGCCCCGGATGGGAGGGGATACACTGAAGCTTTCTTT.